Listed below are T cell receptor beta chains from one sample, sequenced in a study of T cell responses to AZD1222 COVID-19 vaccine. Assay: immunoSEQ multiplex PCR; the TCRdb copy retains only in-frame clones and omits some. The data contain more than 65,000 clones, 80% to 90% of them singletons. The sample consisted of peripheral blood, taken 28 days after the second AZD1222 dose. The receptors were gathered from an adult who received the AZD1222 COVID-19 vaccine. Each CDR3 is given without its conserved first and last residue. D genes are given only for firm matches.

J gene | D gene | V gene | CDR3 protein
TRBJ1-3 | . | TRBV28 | ASSFQGGDGNTIY
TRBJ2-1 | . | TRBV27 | ASSLLTVEFYNEQF
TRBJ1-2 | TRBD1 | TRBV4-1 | ASSQEPPGQANYGYT
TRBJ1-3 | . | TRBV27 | ASSSTVSGNTIY
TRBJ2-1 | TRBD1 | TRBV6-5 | ASSYTPGQGKHEQF
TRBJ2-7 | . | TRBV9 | ASANPGTPAYEQY
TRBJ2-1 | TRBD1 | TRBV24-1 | ATSDPGTGNSYNEQF
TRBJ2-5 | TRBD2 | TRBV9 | ASSVSPREGETQY
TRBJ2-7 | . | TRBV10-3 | AISELLDSAYEQY
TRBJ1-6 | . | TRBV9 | ASSVTADRSPLH
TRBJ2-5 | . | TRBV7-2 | ASSRPGAQETQY
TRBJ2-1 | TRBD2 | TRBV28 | ASSYSSGSSF
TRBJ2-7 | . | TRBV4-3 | ASSSQLGVGRRFYEQY
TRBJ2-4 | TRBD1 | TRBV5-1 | ASSTDRVDIQY
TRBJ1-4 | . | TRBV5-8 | ASSLAGNEKLF
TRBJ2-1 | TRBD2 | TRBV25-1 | ASSDVAGVVSSYNEQF
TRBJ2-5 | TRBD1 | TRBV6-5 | ASSYGQGAETQY
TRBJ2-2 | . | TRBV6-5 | ASRSGTKNTGELF
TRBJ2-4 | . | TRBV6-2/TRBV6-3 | ASSYSSTGLGVAKNIQY
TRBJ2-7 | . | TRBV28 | ASSSYRTYEQY
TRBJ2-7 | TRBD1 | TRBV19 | ASTPDRGYEQY
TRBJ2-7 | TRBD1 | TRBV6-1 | ASSEPGQSPYEQY
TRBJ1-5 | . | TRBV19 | ASVDVNSNQPQH
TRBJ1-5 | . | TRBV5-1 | ASSLEGTQPQH
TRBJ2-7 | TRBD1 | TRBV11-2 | ASSASPGTGTYEQY
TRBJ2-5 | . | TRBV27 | ASSPLRGEQETQY
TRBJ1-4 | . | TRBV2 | ASINRANEKLF
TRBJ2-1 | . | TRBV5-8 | ASSLGVHTNNEQF
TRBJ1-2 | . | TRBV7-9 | ASSLAGGQVGYT
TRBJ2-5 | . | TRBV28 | ASTVGRETQY
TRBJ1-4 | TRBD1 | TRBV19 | ASSLGQSNEKLF
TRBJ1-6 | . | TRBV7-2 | ASSSYRVNSPLH
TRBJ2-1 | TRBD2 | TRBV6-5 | ASRPSGVRQF
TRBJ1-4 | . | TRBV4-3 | ASSQPGAQAEKLF
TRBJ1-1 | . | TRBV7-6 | ASSPWGGGNTEAF
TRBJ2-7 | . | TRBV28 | ASSTSGPYEQY
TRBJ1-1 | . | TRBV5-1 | ASRRALNTEAF
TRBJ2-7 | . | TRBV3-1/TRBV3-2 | ASSQGQVPY
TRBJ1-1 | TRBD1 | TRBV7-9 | ASSLGQGDTEAF
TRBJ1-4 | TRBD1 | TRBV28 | ASTDRAPSEKLF
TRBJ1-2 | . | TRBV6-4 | ASSDGSVYGYT
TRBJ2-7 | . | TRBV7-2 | ASSLDSGDSSYEQY
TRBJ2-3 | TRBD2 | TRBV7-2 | ASRPRGVETQY
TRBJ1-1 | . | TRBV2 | ASGTYTENTEAF
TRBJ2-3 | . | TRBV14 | ASMPAAGTDTQY
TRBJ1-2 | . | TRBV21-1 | ASSKIQGIYT
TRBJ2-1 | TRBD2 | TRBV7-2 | AGTSSGSPEQF
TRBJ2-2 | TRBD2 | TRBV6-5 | ASSSGTSNTGELF
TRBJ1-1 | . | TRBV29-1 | SVELNVDTEAF
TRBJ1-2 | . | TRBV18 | ASSPGTAMGGYT